Each of the 9 T cell receptor beta chains below was sequenced from the same sample in a study of T cells expressing NK-cell markers. TCRdb reanalyzed the 5' RACE reads and collapses them to one entry per CDR3 protein, without DNA. The repertoire table contains fewer than 400,000 distinct CDR3 sequences. What was sequenced was blood T cells: a sorted CD56 or NKG2C T cell subset, CD4+ or CD8+ T cells, or bulk PBMC T cells (not recorded which). The origin of the receptors is a woman aged 45-60 years in good health.

This chain links TRBV4-1 with TRBJ2-1. Per the germline V gene, CDR1 is MGHRA and CDR2 is YSYEKL. The CDR3 extends over 13 amino acids. CDR3 region: CASSQGLRKEQFF.

V gene TRBV12-3 or TRBV12-4 combines with J gene TRBJ2-7; TCRdb gives TRBD1 as the D gene, but with no DNA this cannot be confirmed. The CDR3 extends over 14 amino acids. CDR3 region: CASTKRTELYEQYF.

The chain joins TRBV2 to TRBJ2-2; TCRdb reports TRBD2, a call that lacks DNA to check it against. Per germline, CDR1 SNHLY and CDR2 FYNNEI. The CDR3 length is 15 residues. The CDR3 sequence is CASRELASNTGELFF.

The V and J genes are TRBV7-2 and TRBJ1-4; TCRdb returns TRBD1, unconfirmable since there is no DNA. Germline V gives CDR1 SGHTA, CDR2 FQGNSA. CDR3 size: 15 residues. CDR3 region: CASSPETGSHEKLFF. Complete variable domain (other parts from reference TRBV7-2 and TRBJ1-4): GAGVSQSPSNKVTEKGKDVELRCDPISGHTALYWYRQSLGQGLEFLIYFQGNSAPDKSGLPSDRFSAERTGGSVSTLTIQRTQQEDSAVYLCASSPETGSHEKLFFGSGTQLSVL.

The CDR3 loop is CASSLRLAFPNIQYF. The V and J genes are TRBV27 and TRBJ2-4; the D gene TCRdb calls, TRBD2, cannot be checked with no DNA. This CDR3 has 15 residues. Germline-derived CDR1 and CDR2 are MNHEY and SMNVEV (reference sequence).

The rearrangement links TRBV5-1 to TRBJ1-1; TCRdb's assignment of TRBD1 cannot be checked, as there is no DNA. The CDR3 has 14 residues. Germline V gene data show CDR1 as SGHRS and CDR2 as YFSETQ. This CDR3 is CASSSTPGRTEAFF.

This chain links TRBV6-2 or TRBV6-3 with TRBJ2-2; TCRdb reports TRBD1, a call that lacks DNA to check it against. CDR3 length equals 18 residues. The germline gives CDR1 MNHEY, CDR2 SVGEGT. Here the CDR3 reads CASSYSNRGRSNTGELFF.

V gene TRBV12-3 or TRBV12-4 combines with J gene TRBJ2-3; the D call of TRBD2 rests on TCRdb alone, since no DNA is present to check it. The CDR3 loop spans 12 amino acids. The CDR3 is CASRDSRDTQYF.

The chain has TRBV27 and TRBJ1-1; without DNA, the TCRdb call of TRBD1 cannot be checked. Germline CDR1 MNHEY, CDR2 SMNVEV (reference sequence). The CDR3 is 15 amino acids. Here the CDR3 reads CALEEGLGTWTEAFF.